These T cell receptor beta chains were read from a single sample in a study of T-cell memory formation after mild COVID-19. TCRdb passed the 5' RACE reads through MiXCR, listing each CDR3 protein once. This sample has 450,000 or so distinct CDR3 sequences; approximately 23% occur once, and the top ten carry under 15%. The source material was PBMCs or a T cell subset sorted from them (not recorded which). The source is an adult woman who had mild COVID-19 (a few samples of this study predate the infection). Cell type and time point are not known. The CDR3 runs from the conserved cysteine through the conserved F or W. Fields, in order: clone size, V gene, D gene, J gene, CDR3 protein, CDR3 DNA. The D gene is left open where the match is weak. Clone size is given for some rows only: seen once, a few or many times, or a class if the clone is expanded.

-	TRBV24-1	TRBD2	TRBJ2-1	CATSDASGSSYNEQFF	TGTGCCACCAGTGATGCGAGCGGGAGCTCCTACAATGAGCAGTTCTTC
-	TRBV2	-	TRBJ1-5	CASSSGSDNQPQHF	TGTGCCAGCAGCTCCGGGTCAGACAATCAGCCCCAGCATTTT
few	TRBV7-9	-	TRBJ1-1	CASSLSSGNTEAFF	TGTGCCAGCAGCCTTAGCTCAGGGAACACTGAAGCTTTCTTT
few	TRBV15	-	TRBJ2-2	CATSTRGGRTGELFF	TGTGCCACCAGCACCAGGGGGGGGAGGACCGGGGAGCTGTTTTTT
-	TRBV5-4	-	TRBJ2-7	CASSLVQGGYEQYF	TGTGCCAGCAGCTTGGTACAGGGGGGGTACGAGCAGTACTTC
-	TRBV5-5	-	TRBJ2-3	CASRSLQSEGTQYF	TGTGCCAGCAGGTCTCTCCAATCGGAGGGTACGCAGTATTTT
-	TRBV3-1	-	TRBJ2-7	CASSHAPYEQYF	TGTGCCAGCAGCCACGCTCCCTACGAGCAGTACTTC
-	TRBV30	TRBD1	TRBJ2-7	CAWTPGTGLYEQYF	TGTGCCTGGACCCCCGGGACAGGCCTCTACGAGCAGTACTTC
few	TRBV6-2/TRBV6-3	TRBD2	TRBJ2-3	CASSQTSGRADTQYF	TGTGCCAGCAGCCAGACTAGCGGGAGGGCAGATACGCAGTATTTT
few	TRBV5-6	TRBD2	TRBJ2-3	CASSLGLAGLGDTQYF	TGTGCCAGCAGCTTGGGACTAGCGGGACTCGGGGATACGCAGTATTTT
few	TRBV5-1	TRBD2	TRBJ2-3	CASSESSGADTQYF	TGCGCCAGCAGCGAGTCTAGCGGGGCGGATACGCAGTATTTT
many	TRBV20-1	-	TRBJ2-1	CSAPPRASYNEQFF	TGCAGTGCCCCCCCCCGGGCCTCCTACAATGAGCAGTTCTTC
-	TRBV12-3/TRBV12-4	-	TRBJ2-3	CASSDIHSTDTQYF	TGTGCCAGCTCGGACATACACAGCACAGATACGCAGTATTTT
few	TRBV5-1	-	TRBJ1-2	CASSQTPGTFPYTF	TGCGCCAGCAGCCAAACTCCTGGGACGTTTCCCTACACCTTC
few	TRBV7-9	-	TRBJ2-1	CASSLRGEQGQFF	TGTGCCAGCAGCTTACGGGGAGAGCAAGGGCAGTTCTTC
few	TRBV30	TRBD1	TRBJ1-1	CAWSSPGTENTEAFF	TGTGCCTGGAGTTCCCCCGGGACAGAGAACACTGAAGCTTTCTTT
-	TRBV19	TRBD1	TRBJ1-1	CASSSRDRGRSEAFF	TGTGCCAGTAGTTCTAGGGACAGGGGAAGATCTGAAGCTTTCTTT
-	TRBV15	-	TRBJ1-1	CAYVTPRNTEAFF	TGTGCGTACGTGACCCCGAGGAACACTGAAGCTTTCTTT
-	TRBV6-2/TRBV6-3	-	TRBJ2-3	CASSYSDLPGLF	TGTGCCAGCAGTTACTCGGACTTACCGGGGCTTTTT
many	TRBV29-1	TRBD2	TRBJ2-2	CSVPQTSGSGELFF	TGCAGCGTTCCCCAGACTAGCGGGAGCGGGGAGCTGTTTTTT
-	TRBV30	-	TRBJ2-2	CAWRTYGRDTGELFF	TGTGCCTGGAGGACCTACGGAAGGGACACCGGGGAGCTGTTTTTT
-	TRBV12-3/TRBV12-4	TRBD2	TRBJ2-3	CASVPSGGSPDTQYF	TGTGCCAGCGTTCCATCGGGAGGCTCCCCAGATACGCAGTATTTT
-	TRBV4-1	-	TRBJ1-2	CASSQVGTEDGYTF	TGCGCCAGCAGCCAAGTAGGCACGGAGGATGGCTACACCTTC
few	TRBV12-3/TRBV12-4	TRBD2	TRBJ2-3	CASSLRGLATDTQYF	TGTGCCAGCAGTCTCCGGGGACTAGCAACAGATACGCAGTATTTT
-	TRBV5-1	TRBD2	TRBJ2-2	CASSLNGRGNTGELFF	TGCGCCAGCAGCTTGAACGGGAGGGGGAACACCGGGGAGCTGTTTTTT
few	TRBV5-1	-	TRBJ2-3	CASSLGAQGRTDTQYF	TGCGCCAGCAGCTTGGGGGCCCAGGGGCGTACAGATACGCAGTATTTT
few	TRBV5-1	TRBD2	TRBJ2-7	CASRLLAGAAYEQYF	TGCGCCAGCAGACTACTAGCGGGTGCTGCCTACGAGCAGTACTTC
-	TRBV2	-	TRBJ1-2	CASSEEWGRIGYTF	TGTGCCAGCAGTGAAGAGTGGGGGCGTATTGGCTACACCTTC
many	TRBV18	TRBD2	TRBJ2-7	CASSPSGGDEQYF	TGTGCCAGCTCACCCTCGGGAGGGGACGAGCAGTACTTC
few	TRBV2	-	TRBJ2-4	CASSEYRGAGNIQYF	TGTGCCAGCAGTGAATATCGAGGGGCAGGAAACATTCAGTACTTC
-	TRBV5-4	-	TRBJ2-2	CARRPRGTGELFF	TGTGCCAGAAGGCCCAGAGGCACCGGGGAGCTGTTTTTT
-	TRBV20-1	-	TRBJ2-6	CSASPTSGANVLTF	TGCAGTGCTAGTCCTACCTCTGGGGCCAACGTCCTGACTTTC
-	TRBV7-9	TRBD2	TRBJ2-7	CASSFRAGPSYEQYF	TGTGCCAGCAGCTTCCGAGCGGGACCCTCCTACGAGCAGTACTTC